This TCR beta chain was captured in a study of T cells in Graves' hyperthyroidism and ophthalmopathy. Amplified TCR beta CDR3 regions derived from RNA transcripts. With the HTBI primer set, the TCR CDR3 went through a first round of RT-PCR. TCRdb re-derived calls from the multiplex PCR reads in MiXCR, one entry per CDR3 protein. The table lists a few hundred thousand distinct CDR3 sequences, more than 12% of them singletons. The ends were cut back, 0 bases at V and 2 bases at J, with 8 bases in the middle. The germline V gene encodes CDR1 LGHDT and CDR2 YNNKEL (reference sequence). The CDR3 runs 15 residues.

The V and J genes are TRBV3-1 and TRBJ2-1; no reliable D call. The sequenced sample was blood. The source is a woman aged 30 to 39 with Graves' hyperthyroidism. This CDR3 reads CASSQDGQPYNEQFF. The CDR3 coding sequence is TGTGCCAGCAGCCAAGATGGCCAGCCCTACAATGAGCAGTTCTTC.